One sample yielded the 20 T cell receptor beta chains listed below, sequenced in a study of cytomegalovirus exposure and HLA in healthy donors. 13 Jbeta primers and 60 Vbeta primers were used for the PCR. Sequencing used immunoSEQ multiplex PCR; TCRdb keeps in-frame clones, though not all of them. The data hold 140,000 to 150,000 clones, with over 65% observed a single time. The sample taken for sequencing was PBMCs. The receptors stem from a female donor in good health and CMV-seronegative.

J is TRBJ1-4 and V is TRBV5-6; D may be TRBD1 (6 bases). Trimming took 4 bases from V and 5 from J, leaving 12 bases between them. This CDR3 region has 14 residues. Germline loops: CDR1 SGHDT, CDR2 YYEEEE. Here the CDR3 DNA reads TGTGCCAGCAGCCACCAGGGGCCAAATGAAAAACTGTTTTTT. Translating gives CASSHQGPNEKLFF.

CDR3 DNA sequence: TGTGCCAGCAGCCCACTACCGACGACTAACAATGAGCAGTTCTTC. Its translation: CASSPLPTTNNEQFF. The chain is built from TRBV5-4 and TRBJ2-1, with D possibly matching TRBD2 (5 bases). Germline assignment: CDR1 SGHNT and CDR2 YYREEE (reference sequence). The CDR3 runs 15 residues. The V gene lost 4 bases and the J gene lost 5 bases, with 16 bases spanning the gap.

This rearrangement joins TRBV29-1 to TRBJ2-5; TRBD1 is a possible D gene (5 bases). With 7 bases removed from V and 5 bases from J, the gap between germline ends came to 20 bases. The CDR3 loop spans 14 amino acids. The germline V gene has CDR1 SQVTM and CDR2 ANQGSEA. DNA of the CDR3: TGCAGCGCCCAGGACATTCAATCGCCGGAGACCCAGTACTTC. Encoded protein: CSAQDIQSPETQYF.

This clone was seen a handful of times. The J gene is TRBJ2-7, the V gene TRBV19, with D uncertain. The CDR3 extends over 14 amino acids. The V gene lost 5 bases and the J gene lost 1 base, with 12 bases spanning the gap. Germline-derived CDR1 and CDR2 are LNHDA and SQIVND (reference sequence). Here the CDR3 reads CASSPRPESYEQYF. Here the CDR3 DNA reads TGTGCCAGTAGTCCCCGACCGGAGTCCTACGAGCAGTACTTC.

J is TRBJ2-3 and V is TRBV6-4, with 7 nucleotides matching TRBD2. Germline-derived CDR1 and CDR2 are MRHNA and SNTAGT. The CDR3 covers 17 residues. V trimming: 5 bases; J trimming: 0 bases; junction bases outside the gene matches: 11. The CDR3 protein is CASSSSPTSASTDTQYF. The CDR3 bases are TGTGCCAGCAGTTCCTCTCCTACTAGCGCCAGCACAGATACGCAGTATTTT.

Comment on this clone: Sequence at one end of the junction differs from germline and may be a read error. The rearrangement links TRBV6-5 to TRBJ1-2; D is unclear. Germline V lookup: CDR1 MNHEY, CDR2 SVGAGI. The CDR3 is 15 amino acids. Here the CDR3 reads CASSYNRATNYGYPF. Here the CDR3 DNA reads TGTGCCAGCAGTTACAACCGAGCAACTAACTATGGCTACCCCTTC.

The chain links TRBV28 to TRBJ1-3; 10 bases map to TRBD1. In germline, CDR1 is MDHEN, CDR2 SYDVKM. The CDR3 sequence is 17 residues long. With 4 bases clipped from V and 4 bases from J, the junction kept 10 bases outside the gene matches. The CDR3 loop is CASSSGTGVSSGNTIYF. DNA for the CDR3: TGTGCCAGCAGTTCCGGGACAGGGGTATCGTCAGGAAACACCATATATTTT.

The V gene is TRBV28, the J gene TRBJ1-3; D ambiguous. Germline CDR1 is MDHEN and CDR2 is SYDVKM. V gave up 3 bases and J gave up 0 bases, with 12 bases separating them. This CDR3 region has 16 residues. The CDR3 loop reads CASSLGGISSGNTIYF. In DNA form, the CDR3 reads TGTGCCAGCAGTTTGGGAGGGATCTCCTCTGGAAACACCATATATTTT.

The rearrangement uses TRBV27 and TRBJ1-1; TRBD1 might be the D (6 bases). Trimming removed 5 bases from V and 3 bases from J, with 16 bases in between. The CDR3 loop spans 15 amino acids. Germline V lookup: CDR1 MNHEY, CDR2 SMNVEV (reference sequence). Here the CDR3 DNA reads TGTGCCAGCAGTCCAACCGGGGGGCGGCACACTGAAGCTTTCTTT. Translation: CASSPTGGRHTEAFF.

The rearrangement links TRBV2 to TRBJ2-7; tentative D call: TRBD1 (6 bases). The germline CDR1 and CDR2 sequences are SNHLY and FYNNEI. The V end was cut by 1 base, the J end by 2 bases, with 18 bases between. The CDR3 runs to 17 residues. In DNA, the CDR3 is TGTGCCAGCAGTGAAGGGTCGTCTAGCTCAGGGGCCTACGAGCAGTACTTC. Protein sequence: CASSEGSSSSGAYEQYF.

The table lists this clone with a few counts. The chain carries TRBV2 and TRBJ2-1, with no clear D. V lost 4 bases and J 13 bases, leaving 8 bases between the germline ends. This CDR3 spans 10 amino acids. The V gene's germline CDR1 is SNHLY and CDR2 FYNNEI. The CDR3, as DNA: TGTGCCAGCAGTGCCAGAAGACAGTTCTTC. Translation: CASSARRQFF.

CDR3 bases: TGTGCCAGCAGCGTAGAGCCTAGCGGGAACAATGAGCAGTTCTTC. Translating it yields CASSVEPSGNNEQFF. The chain couples TRBV9 to TRBJ2-1; the match to TRBD2 covers 9 bases. Looked up from germline, CDR1 is SGDLS and CDR2 is YYNGEE. This CDR3 is built from 15 residues. V shed 0 bases and J 5 bases; nucleotides not matched to a gene: 3.

The rearrangement uses TRBV27 and TRBJ1-6; D is possibly TRBD1 (6 bases). Germline V gene sequence: CDR1 MNHEY, CDR2 SMNVEV (reference sequence). CDR3 size: 14 residues. The V and J ends lost 4 bases and 5 bases respectively, with 9 bases between them. CDR3 bases: TGTGCCAGCAGTTCTCGACAGGATAATTCACCCCTCCACTTT. This sequence encodes CASSSRQDNSPLHF.

This clone was picked up many times. The CDR3: CASSPSGNQPQHF. CDR3 nucleotides: TGTGCCAGCAGTCCCTCCGGTAATCAGCCCCAGCATTTT. This chain uses TRBV6-1 with TRBJ1-5; no clear D gene. Trimming pared 5 bases from V and 4 bases from J, leaving 9 bases between. From germline, CDR1 is MNHNS and CDR2 SASEGT. The CDR3 is made up of 13 amino acids.

V and J are TRBV7-3 and TRBJ2-5, with a possible D match to TRBD2 (6 bases). The CDR3 spans 13 residues. V gave up 5 bases and J gave up 2 bases, with 9 bases separating them. The germline CDR1 and CDR2 sequences are SGHTA and FQGTGA. The CDR3 spells CASSVGTQETQYF. The CDR3 coding sequence is TGTGCCAGCAGCGTCGGGACTCAAGAGACCCAGTACTTC.

This clone was picked up one time. One end of the junction is discordant with germline, which a read error may explain. The chain employs TRBV7-8 and TRBJ1-1; no clear D gene. From germline, CDR1 is SGHVS and CDR2 FQNEAQ. This CDR3 region has 15 residues. The CDR3 DNA sequence: TGTGCCAGCGCGGCCGAGGCGGGCATGAACACTGAAACTTTCTTT. Protein sequence: CASAAEAGMNTETFF.

The chain has TRBV19 and TRBJ2-7; 10 nucleotides line up with TRBD2. Germline CDR1 and CDR2: LNHDA and SQIVND (reference sequence). This CDR3 has 15 amino acids. V lost 0 bases and J lost 6; bases outside the gene matches: 5. The CDR3 DNA sequence: TGTGCCAGTAGTATAGACGCTCTAGCGGGAGCCGAGCAGTACTTC. It is translated as CASSIDALAGAEQYF.

The chain joins TRBV5-1 to TRBJ2-7, with 11 bases fitting TRBD2. The CDR3 sequence is 15 residues long. Germline V lookup: CDR1 SGHRS, CDR2 YFSETQ. Trimming took 3 bases from V and 6 from J; bases not matched to a gene: 8. The CDR3 sequence is CASSSPTSGRTEQYF. The CDR3 DNA reads TGCGCCAGCAGCTCGCCTACTAGCGGGAGAACCGAGCAGTACTTC.

V is TRBV16 and J is TRBJ1-5, with a tentative D call TRBD1 (5 bases). V was shortened by 1 base and J by 5 bases, with 12 bases between the two germline ends. The CDR3 contains 15 residues. Germline CDR1 reads KGHSY; CDR2 reads FQNENV. The DNA of the CDR3 is TGTGCCAGCAGCCAATGGCGGCAGGGATATCAGCCCCAGCATTTT. It translates to CASSQWRQGYQPQHF.

This chain links TRBV4-2 with TRBJ2-3; possibly TRBD1 for D (5 bases). Trimming removed 6 bases from V and 0 bases from J, with 19 bases in between. Germline V gene data show CDR1 as LGHNA and CDR2 as YNFKEQ. The CDR3 runs to 17 residues. This chain's CDR3 is CASRHRMGPTSTDTQYF. CDR3 sequence (DNA): TGTGCCAGCAGACACCGCATGGGGCCCACTAGCACAGATACGCAGTATTTT.